The clone carrying this TCR beta chain turned up a few times. Per the germline V gene, CDR1 is LGHDT and CDR2 is YNNKEL (reference sequence). The CDR3 is 16 residues long. V gave up 5 bases and J gave up 5 bases; unmatched junction bases: 14. The data belong to a study of blood T cell repertoires in COVID-19. Study information: Samples taken during acute and convalescent COVID-19 were collected in the United States, Italy and Spain. PBMCs, B-cell-depleted T cells, or T cells were the source of the cDNA or gDNA that made up the material.

In the authors' workflow: Amplification of reference gene primers provided the estimated nucleated cell counts. Sequencing used immunoSEQ multiplex PCR; TCRdb keeps in-frame clones, though not all of them. D and trimming were read from the DNA, whereas the V and J calls and clone size are those reported in that table. The sample holds about 58,000 clones; about four fifths are singletons and the top ten take nearly 5%. Sequenced material: peripheral blood. The TCR was taken from a human donor in a cohort sampled during active COVID-19. The rearrangement links TRBV3-1 (or the pseudogene TRBV3-2) to TRBJ1-2; 7 nucleotides line up with TRBD1. CDR3 amino acids: CASSLTAGGTLYGYTF. The CDR3 DNA sequence: TGTGCCAGCAGCTTAACGGCAGGGGGGACTTTATATGGCTACACCTTC.